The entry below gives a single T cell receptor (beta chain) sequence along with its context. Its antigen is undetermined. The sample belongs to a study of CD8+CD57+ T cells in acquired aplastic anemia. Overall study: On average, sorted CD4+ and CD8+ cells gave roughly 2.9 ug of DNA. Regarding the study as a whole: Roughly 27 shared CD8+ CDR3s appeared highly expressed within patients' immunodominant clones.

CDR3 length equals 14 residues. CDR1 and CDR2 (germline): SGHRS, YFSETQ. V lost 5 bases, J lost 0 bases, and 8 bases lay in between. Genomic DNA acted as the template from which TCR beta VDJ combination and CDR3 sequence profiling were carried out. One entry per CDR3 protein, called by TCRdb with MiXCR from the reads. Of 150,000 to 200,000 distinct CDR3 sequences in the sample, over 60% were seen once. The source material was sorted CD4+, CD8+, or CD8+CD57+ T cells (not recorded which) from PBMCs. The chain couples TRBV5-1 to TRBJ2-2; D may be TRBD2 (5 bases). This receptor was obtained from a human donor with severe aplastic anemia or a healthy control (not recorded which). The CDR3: CASRGLSNTGELFF. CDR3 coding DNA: TGCGCCAGCAGAGGACTGTCGAACACCGGGGAGCTGTTTTTT. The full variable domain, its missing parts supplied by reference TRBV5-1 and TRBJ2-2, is KAGVTQTPRYLIKTRGQQVTLSCSPISGHRSVSWYQQTPGQGLQFLFEYFSETQRNKGNFPGRFSGRQFSNSRSEMNVSTLELGDSALYLCASRGLSNTGELFFGEGSRLTVL.